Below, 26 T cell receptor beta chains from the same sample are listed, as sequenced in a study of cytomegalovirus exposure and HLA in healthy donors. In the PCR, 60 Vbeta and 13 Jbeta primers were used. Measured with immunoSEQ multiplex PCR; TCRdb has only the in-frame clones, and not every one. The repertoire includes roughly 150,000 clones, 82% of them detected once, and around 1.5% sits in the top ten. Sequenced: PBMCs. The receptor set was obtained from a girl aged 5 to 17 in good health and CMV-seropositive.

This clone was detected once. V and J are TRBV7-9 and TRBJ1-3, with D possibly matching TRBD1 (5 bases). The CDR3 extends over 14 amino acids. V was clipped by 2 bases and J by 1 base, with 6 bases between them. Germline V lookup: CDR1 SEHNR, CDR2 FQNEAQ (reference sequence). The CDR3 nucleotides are TGTGCCAGCAGCTTAAGGGGATCTGGAAACACCATATATTTT. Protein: CASSLRGSGNTIYF. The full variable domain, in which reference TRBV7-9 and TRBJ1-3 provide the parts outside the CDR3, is DTGVSQNPRHKITKRGQNVTFRCDPISEHNRLYWYRQTLGQGPEFLTYFQNEAQLEKSRLLSDRFSAERPKGSFSTLEIQRTEQGDSAMYLCASSLRGSGNTIYFGEGSWLTVV.

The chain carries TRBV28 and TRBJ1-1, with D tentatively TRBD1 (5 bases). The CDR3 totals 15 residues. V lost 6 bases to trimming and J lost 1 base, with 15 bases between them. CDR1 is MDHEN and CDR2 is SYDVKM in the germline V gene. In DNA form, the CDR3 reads TGTGCCAGCAGGGGAACAGGATCGCCGAACACTGAAGCTTTCTTT. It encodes CASRGTGSPNTEAFF. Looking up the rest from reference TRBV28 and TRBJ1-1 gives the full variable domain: DVKVTQSSRYLVKRTGEKVFLECVQDMDHENMFWYRQDPGLGLRLIYFSYDVKMKEKGDIPEGYSVSREKKERFSLILESASTNQTSMYLCASRGTGSPNTEAFFGQGTRLTVV.

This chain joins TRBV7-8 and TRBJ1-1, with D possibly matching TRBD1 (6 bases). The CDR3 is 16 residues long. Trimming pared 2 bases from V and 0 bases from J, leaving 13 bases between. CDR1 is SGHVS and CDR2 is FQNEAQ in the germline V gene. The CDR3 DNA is TGTGCCAGCAGCTTACTTTTCGGACAGCTGAACACTGAAGCTTTCTTT. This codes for CASSLLFGQLNTEAFF.

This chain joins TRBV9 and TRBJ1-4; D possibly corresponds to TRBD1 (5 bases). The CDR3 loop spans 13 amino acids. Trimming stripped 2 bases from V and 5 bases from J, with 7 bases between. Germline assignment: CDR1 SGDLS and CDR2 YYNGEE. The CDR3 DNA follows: TGTGCCAGCAGCGTTGGGGCAAATGAAAAACTGTTTTTT. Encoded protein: CASSVGANEKLFF. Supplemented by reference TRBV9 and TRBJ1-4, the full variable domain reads DSGVTQTPKHLITATGQRVTLRCSPRSGDLSVYWYQQSLDQGLQFLIQYYNGEERAKGNILERFSAQQFPDLHSELNLSSLELGDSALYFCASSVGANEKLFFGSGTQLSVL.

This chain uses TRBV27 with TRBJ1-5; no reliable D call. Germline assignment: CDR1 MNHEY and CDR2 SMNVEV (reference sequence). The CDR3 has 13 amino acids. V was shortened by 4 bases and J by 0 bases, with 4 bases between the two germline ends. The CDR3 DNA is TGTGCCAGCAGTTACTATAGCAATCAGCCCCAGCATTTT. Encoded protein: CASSYYSNQPQHF.

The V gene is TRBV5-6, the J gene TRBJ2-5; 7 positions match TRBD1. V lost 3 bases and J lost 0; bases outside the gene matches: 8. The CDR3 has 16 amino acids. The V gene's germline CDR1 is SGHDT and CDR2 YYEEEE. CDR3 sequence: CASSYDRDEYQETQYF. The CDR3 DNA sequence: TGTGCCAGCAGCTACGACAGGGACGAGTACCAAGAGACCCAGTACTTC.

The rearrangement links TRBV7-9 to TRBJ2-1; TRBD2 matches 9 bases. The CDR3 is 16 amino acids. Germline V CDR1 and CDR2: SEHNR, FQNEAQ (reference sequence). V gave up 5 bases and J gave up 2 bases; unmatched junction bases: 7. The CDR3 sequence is CASSITSGPPYNEQFF. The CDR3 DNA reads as TGTGCCAGCAGCATTACTAGCGGGCCTCCCTACAATGAGCAGTTCTTC.

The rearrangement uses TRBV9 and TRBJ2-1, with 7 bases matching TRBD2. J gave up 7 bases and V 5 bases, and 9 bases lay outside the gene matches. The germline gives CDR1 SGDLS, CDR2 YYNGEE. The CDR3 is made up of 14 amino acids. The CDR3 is CASSRSGIRNEQFF. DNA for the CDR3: TGTGCCAGCAGTCGAAGCGGGATTCGGAATGAGCAGTTCTTC.

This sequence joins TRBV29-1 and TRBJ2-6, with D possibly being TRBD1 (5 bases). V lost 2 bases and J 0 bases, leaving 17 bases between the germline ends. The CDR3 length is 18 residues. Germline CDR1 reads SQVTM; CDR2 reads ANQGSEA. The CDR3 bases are TGCAGCGTTGAAAGTCGCGCCCCCGACAGCTCTGGGGCCAACGTCCTGACTTTC. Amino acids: CSVESRAPDSSGANVLTF.

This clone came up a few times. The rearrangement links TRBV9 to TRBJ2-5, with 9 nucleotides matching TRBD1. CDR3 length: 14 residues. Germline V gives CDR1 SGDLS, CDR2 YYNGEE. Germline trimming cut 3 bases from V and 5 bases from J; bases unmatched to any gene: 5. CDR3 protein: CASSATGGFETQYF. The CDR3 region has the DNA TGTGCCAGCAGCGCGACAGGGGGGTTTGAGACCCAGTACTTC.

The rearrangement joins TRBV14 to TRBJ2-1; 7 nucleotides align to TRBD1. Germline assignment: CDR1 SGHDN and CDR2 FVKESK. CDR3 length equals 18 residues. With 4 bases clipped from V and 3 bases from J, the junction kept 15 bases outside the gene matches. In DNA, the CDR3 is TGTGCCAGCAGCCCCGGGACGCCCGGGACAGTCCTCTACAATGAGCAGTTCTTC. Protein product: CASSPGTPGTVLYNEQFF. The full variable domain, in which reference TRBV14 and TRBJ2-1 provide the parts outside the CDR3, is EAGVTQFPSHSVIEKGQTVTLRCDPISGHDNLYWYRRVMGKEIKFLLHFVKESKQDESGMPNNRFLAERTGGTYSTLKVQPAELEDSGVYFCASSPGTPGTVLYNEQFFGPGTRLTVL.

CDR3 region: CAISRGQETQYF. CDR3 DNA sequence: TGTGCCATCAGCAGGGGGCAAGAGACCCAGTACTTC. This chain links TRBV10-3 with TRBJ2-5, with 7 bases that match TRBD1. Per the germline V gene, CDR1 is ENHRY and CDR2 is SYGVKD. This CDR3 contains 12 residues. V dropped 6 bases and J dropped 2; count of bases not matched to a gene: 0.

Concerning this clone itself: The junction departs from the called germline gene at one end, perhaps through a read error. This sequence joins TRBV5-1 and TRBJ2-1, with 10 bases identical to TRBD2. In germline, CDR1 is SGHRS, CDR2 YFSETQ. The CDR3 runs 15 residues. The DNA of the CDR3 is TGCGCCACCAGCCGCCTAGCGGGAGTCCGCAATGAGCAGTTCTTC. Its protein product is CATSRLAGVRNEQFF.

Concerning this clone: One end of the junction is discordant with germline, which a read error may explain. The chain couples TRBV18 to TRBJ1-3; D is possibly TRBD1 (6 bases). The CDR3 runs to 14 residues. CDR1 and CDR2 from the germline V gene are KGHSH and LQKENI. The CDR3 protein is CASPPTGAGNTIYF. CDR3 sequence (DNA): TGTGCCAGCCCACCGACAGGAGCTGGAAACACCATATATTTT.

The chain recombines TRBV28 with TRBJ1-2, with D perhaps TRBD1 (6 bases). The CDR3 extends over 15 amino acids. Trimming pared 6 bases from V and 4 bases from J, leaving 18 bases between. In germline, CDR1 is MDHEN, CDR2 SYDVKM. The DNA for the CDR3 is TGTGCCAGCAGCCCCCCCCAGGGGCTGGGCTATGGCTACACCTTC. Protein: CASSPPQGLGYGYTF.

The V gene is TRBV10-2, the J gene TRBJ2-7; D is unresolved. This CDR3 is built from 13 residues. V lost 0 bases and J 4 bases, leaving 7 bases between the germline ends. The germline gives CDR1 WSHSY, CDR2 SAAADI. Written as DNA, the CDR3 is TGCGCCAGCAGTGAGTCCCCCGGTTACGAGCAGTACTTC. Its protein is CASSESPGYEQYF.

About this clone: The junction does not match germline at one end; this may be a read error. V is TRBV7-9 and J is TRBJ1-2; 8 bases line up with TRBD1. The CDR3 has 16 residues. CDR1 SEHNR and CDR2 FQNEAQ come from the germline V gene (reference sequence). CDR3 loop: CASSLSGQDLNYGYTF. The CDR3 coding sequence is TGTGCTAGCAGCTTATCGGGACAGGACCTTAACTATGGCTACACCTTC.

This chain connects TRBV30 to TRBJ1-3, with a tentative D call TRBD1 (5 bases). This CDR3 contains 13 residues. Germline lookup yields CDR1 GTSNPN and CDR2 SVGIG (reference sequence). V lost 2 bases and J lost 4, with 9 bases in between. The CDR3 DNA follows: TGTGCCTGGAGTTTGGGGGGGGGAAACACCATATATTTT. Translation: CAWSLGGGNTIYF.

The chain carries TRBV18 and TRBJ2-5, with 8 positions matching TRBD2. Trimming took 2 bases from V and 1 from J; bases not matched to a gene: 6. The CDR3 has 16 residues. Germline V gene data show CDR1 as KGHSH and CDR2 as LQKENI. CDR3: CASSPVTGGAQETQYF. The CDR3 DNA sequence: TGTGCCAGCTCACCAGTGACCGGGGGGGCCCAAGAGACCCAGTACTTC.

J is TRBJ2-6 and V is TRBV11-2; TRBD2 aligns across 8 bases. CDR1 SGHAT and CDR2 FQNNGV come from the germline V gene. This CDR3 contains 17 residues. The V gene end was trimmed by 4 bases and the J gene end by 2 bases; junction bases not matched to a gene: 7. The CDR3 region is CASSSRGRSPGANVLTF. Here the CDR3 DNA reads TGTGCCAGCAGCTCACGCGGGAGGAGTCCTGGGGCCAACGTCCTGACTTTC.

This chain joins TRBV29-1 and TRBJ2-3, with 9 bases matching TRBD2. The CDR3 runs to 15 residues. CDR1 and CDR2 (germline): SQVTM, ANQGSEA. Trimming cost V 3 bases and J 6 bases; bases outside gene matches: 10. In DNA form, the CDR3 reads TGCAGCGTTGAGGCTAGCGGGATCCTGGCGGATACGCAGTATTTT. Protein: CSVEASGILADTQYF.

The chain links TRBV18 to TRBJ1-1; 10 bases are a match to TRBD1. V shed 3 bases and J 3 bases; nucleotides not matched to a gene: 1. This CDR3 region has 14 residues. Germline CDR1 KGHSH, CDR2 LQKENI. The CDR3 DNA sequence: TGTGCCAGCTCACCCGGGACAGGGGACACTGAAGCTTTCTTT. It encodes CASSPGTGDTEAFF.

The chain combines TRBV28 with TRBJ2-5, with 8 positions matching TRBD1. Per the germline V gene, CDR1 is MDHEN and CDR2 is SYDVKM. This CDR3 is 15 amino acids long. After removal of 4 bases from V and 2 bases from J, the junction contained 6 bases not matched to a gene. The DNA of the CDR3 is TGTGCCAGCAGTTCAGGGGGCGCGGGGCAAGAGACCCAGTACTTC. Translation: CASSSGGAGQETQYF.

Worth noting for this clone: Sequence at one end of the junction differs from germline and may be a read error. The DNA for the CDR3 is TGTGCCTGGACCTCGACAAGAAACATTCGGTACTTC. Translating gives CAWTSTRNIRYF. The chain couples TRBV30 to TRBJ2-4, with unresolved D. Germline V CDR1 and CDR2: GTSNPN, SVGIG (reference sequence). The CDR3 loop spans 12 amino acids.

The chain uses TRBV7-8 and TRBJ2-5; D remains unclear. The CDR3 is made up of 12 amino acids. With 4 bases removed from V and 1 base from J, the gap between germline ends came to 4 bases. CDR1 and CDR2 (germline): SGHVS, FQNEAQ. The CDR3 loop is CASSSVQETQYF. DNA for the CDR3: TGTGCCAGCAGCTCGGTCCAAGAGACCCAGTACTTC.

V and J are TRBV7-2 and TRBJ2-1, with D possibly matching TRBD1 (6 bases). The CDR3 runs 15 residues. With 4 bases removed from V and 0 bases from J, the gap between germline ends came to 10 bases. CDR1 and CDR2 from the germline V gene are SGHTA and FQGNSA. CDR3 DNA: TGTGCCAGCAGCTCAAACAGGGCCTCCTACAATGAGCAGTTCTTC. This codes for CASSSNRASYNEQFF.